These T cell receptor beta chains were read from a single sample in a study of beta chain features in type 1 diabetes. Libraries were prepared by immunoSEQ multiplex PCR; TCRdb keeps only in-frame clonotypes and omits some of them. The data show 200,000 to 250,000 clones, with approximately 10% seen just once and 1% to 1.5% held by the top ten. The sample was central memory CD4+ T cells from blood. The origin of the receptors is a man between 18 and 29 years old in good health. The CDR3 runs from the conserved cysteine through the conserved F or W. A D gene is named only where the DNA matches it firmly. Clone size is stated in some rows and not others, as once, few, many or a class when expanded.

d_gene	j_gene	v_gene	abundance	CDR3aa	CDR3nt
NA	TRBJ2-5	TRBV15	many	CATSRATVRETQYF	TGTGCCACCAGCAGAGCGACAGTCAGGGAGACCCAGTACTTC
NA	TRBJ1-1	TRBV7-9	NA	CASSLGQNTEAFF	TGTGCCAGCAGCCTGGGGCAGAACACTGAAGCTTTCTTT
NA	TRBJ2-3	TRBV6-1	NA	CACRASGTDTQYF	TGTGCCTGCCGTGCTTCAGGGACAGATACGCAGTATTTT
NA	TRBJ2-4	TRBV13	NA	CASSDKAKNIQYF	TGTGCCAGCAGCGACAAGGCCAAAAACATTCAGTACTTC
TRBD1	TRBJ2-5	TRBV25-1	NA	CASTETGGETQYF	TGTGCCAGCACCGAGACAGGGGGAGAGACCCAGTACTTC
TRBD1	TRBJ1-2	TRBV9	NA	CASSARTGDGYTF	TGTGCCAGCAGCGCCCGGACAGGGGATGGCTACACCTTC
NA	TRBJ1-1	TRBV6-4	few	CASSEGRNTEAFF	TGTGCCAGCAGTGAAGGCAGGAACACTGAAGCTTTCTTT
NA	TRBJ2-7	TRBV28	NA	CASSFREREQYF	TGTGCCAGCAGTTTCCGGGAGCGTGAGCAGTACTTC
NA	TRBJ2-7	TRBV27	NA	CASSLDGNNEQYF	TGTGCCAGCAGTTTAGACGGAAATAACGAGCAGTACTTC
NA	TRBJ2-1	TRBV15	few	CATSRAHGRAYNEQFF	TGTGCCACCAGCAGAGCCCACGGAAGGGCGTACAATGAGCAGTTCTTC
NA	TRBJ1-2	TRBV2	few	CASSPTTRPANF	TGTGCCAGCAGTCCTACGACAAGGCCCGCCAACTTC
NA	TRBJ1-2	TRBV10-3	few	CAISDQTNYGYTF	TGTGCCATCAGTGACCAGACTAACTATGGCTACACCTTC
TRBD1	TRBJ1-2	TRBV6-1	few	CASSETGDYGYTF	TGTGCCAGCAGTGAGACAGGGGACTATGGCTACACCTTC
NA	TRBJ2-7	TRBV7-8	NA	CASNLLGSYEQYF	TGTGCCAGCAACCTGCTGGGTAGTTACGAGCAGTACTTC
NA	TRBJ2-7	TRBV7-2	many	CASSPSRSLYEQYF	TGTGCCAGCAGCCCCTCGCGGAGTCTCTACGAGCAGTACTTC
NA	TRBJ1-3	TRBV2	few	CASSEARGSGNTIYF	TGTGCCAGCAGTGAAGCGAGAGGCTCTGGAAACACCATATATTTT
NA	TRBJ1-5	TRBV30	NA	CAWSPGIGQPQHF	TGTGCCTGGAGTCCAGGGATTGGGCAGCCCCAGCATTTT
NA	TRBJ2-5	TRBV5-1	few	CASRTGQETQYF	TGCGCCAGCAGGACAGGACAAGAGACCCAGTACTTC
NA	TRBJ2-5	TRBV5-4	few	CASSWGRTSQETQYF	TGTGCCAGCAGCTGGGGTCGCACCAGCCAAGAGACCCAGTACTTC
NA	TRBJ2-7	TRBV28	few	CASSFPESLTSEQYF	TGTGCCAGCAGTTTCCCTGAGTCGTTGACCTCCGAGCAGTACTTC
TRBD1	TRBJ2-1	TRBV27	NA	CASSLVQGPYNEQFF	TGTGCCAGCAGTTTAGTACAGGGGCCCTACAATGAGCAGTTCTTC
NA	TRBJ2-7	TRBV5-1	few	CASSFSLTYEQYF	TGCGCCAGCAGCTTCAGCTTAACCTACGAGCAGTACTTC
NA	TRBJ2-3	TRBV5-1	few	CASSLFVDRTDTQYF	TGCGCCAGCAGCTTGTTTGTGGACAGAACAGATACGCAGTATTTT
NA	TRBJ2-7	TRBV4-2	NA	CASSQDLGLGYEQYF	TGTGCCAGCAGCCAAGATCTAGGCTTGGGCTACGAGCAGTACTTC
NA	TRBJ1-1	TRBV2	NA	CASCPLKNTEAFF	TGTGCCAGCTGTCCCCTCAAGAACACTGAAGCTTTCTTT
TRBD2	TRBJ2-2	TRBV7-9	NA	CASSASGTGNTGELFF	TGTGCCAGCAGCGCAAGCGGGACGGGGAACACCGGGGAGCTGTTTTTT
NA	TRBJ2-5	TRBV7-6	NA	CASSLAWLSQETQYF	TGTGCCAGCAGCTTAGCGTGGTTATCTCAAGAGACCCAGTACTTC
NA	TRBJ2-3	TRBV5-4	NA	CASSLGWGPTDTQYF	TGTGCCAGCAGCTTGGGTTGGGGGCCCACAGATACGCAGTATTTT
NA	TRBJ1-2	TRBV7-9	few	CASSLESGYGYTF	TGTGCCAGCAGCTTAGAATCAGGCTATGGCTACACCTTC
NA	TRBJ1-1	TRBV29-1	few	CRAGSMNTEAFF	TGCAGGGCGGGATCTATGAACACTGAAGCTTTCTTT
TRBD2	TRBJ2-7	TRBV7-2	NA	CASSLGAGRTYEQYF	TGTGCCAGCAGCTTAGGAGCGGGAAGGACCTACGAGCAGTACTTC
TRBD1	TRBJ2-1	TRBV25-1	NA	CASSASTGGDEQFF	TGTGCCAGCAGTGCGAGTACAGGGGGCGATGAGCAGTTCTTC
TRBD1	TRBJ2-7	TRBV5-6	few	CASSGRQGIYEQYF	TGTGCCAGCAGCGGGAGACAGGGAATCTACGAGCAGTACTTC
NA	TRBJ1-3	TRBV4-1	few	CASSPGSLKDGNTIYF	TGCGCCAGCAGCCCCGGGTCCTTAAAGGATGGAAACACCATATATTTT
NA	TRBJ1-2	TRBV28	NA	CASSVSTGPRDYGYTF	TGTGCCAGCAGTGTGTCCACGGGTCCCCGGGACTATGGCTACACCTTC
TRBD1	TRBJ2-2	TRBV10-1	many	CASRAQGASGELFF	TGCGCCAGCAGGGCCCAGGGGGCATCCGGGGAGCTGTTTTTT
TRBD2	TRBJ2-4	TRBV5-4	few	CASSWRNLLGRVQYF	TGTGCCAGCAGCTGGCGTAACCTACTAGGGAGGGTTCAGTACTTC
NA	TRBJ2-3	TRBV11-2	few	CASSLGGTGTSLDTQYF	TGTGCCAGCAGCTTAGGAGGAACTGGGACATCGTTAGATACGCAGTATTTT
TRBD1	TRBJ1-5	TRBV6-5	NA	CASSYSTGGMQPQHF	TGTGCCAGCAGTTACTCGACAGGGGGCATGCAGCCCCAGCATTTT
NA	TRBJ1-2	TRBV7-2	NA	CASSLGANFYGYTF	TGTGCCAGCAGCTTAGGGGCGAATTTCTATGGCTACACCTTC
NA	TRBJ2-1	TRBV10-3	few	CAITGRRDKQYNEQFF	TGTGCCATCACCGGACGACGGGACAAACAATACAATGAGCAGTTCTTC
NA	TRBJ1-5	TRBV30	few	CAWRGSRNQPQHF	TGTGCCTGGAGGGGCAGCCGCAATCAGCCCCAGCATTTT
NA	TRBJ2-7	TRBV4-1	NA	CASSQDRASTLQSEQYF	TGCGCCAGCAGCCAAGATCGGGCCAGTACCCTACAATCCGAGCAGTACTTC
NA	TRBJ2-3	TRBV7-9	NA	CASSLAAAKREKYF	TGTGCCAGCAGCTTAGCTGCCGCGAAAAGGGAAAAGTATTTT
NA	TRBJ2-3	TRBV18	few	CASSPPGYGTDTQYF	TGTGCCAGCTCACCACCTGGGTACGGCACAGATACGCAGTATTTT
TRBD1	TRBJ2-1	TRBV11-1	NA	CASSFSPGQRNHNEQFF	TGTGCCAGCAGCTTTTCCCCGGGACAGCGGAACCACAATGAGCAGTTCTTC
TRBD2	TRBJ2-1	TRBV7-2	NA	CASSILAGGPHNEQFF	TGTGCCAGCAGCATTTTAGCGGGAGGGCCACACAATGAGCAGTTCTTC
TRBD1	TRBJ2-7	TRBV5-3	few	CARSPGTGKYPTSGEQYF	TGTGCCAGAAGCCCCGGGACAGGTAAGTATCCTACATCGGGCGAGCAGTACTTC
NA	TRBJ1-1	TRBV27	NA	CASRPRGANTEAFF	TGTGCCAGCCGCCCGAGGGGAGCGAACACTGAAGCTTTCTTT
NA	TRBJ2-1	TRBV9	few	CASSERGYNEQFF	TGTGCCAGCAGCGAAAGGGGCTACAATGAGCAGTTCTTC
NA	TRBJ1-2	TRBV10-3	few	CAISDSDSGYTF	TGTGCCATCAGTGACTCCGACAGTGGCTACACCTTC
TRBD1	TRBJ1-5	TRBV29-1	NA	CSAGTGRHQPQHF	TGCAGCGCCGGGACAGGGAGACATCAGCCCCAGCATTTT
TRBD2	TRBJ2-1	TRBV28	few	CASSFPGLAGEQFF	TGTGCCAGCAGTTTCCCGGGACTAGCGGGTGAGCAGTTCTTC
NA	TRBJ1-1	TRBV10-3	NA	CAISNVFPNTEAFF	TGTGCCATCAGCAACGTTTTTCCGAACACTGAAGCTTTCTTT
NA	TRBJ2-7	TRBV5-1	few	CASSLGGRDVSEQYF	TGCGCCAGCAGCTTGGGCGGCAGGGACGTAAGCGAGCAGTACTTC